The present entry profiles one TCR beta chain with its context. Its target is not known. This record comes from a study of T cell responses to AZD1222 COVID-19 vaccine. Assay: immunoSEQ multiplex PCR; the TCRdb copy retains only in-frame clones and omits some. The table lists 100,000 to 150,000 clones, 90% of them singletons. Findings of the study overall: Along spike, vaccine-associated CD4 TCRs were found throughout, with dominance at 160-218 and 743-854. The peak T cell response came first, and repertoires were sampled only after it.

Sample: peripheral blood, taken on day 0 of AZD1222 vaccination. The origin of this receptor is an adult in good health.

The CDR3 sequence: CASSQAAGTDTQYF. For the CDR3, the DNA is TGTGCCAGCAGCCAGGCAGCGGGGACAGATACGCAGTATTTT. This sequence joins TRBV3-1 (or the pseudogene TRBV3-2) and TRBJ2-3; 7 bases align to TRBD2. V lost 3 bases, J lost 3 bases, and 3 bases stayed unmatched. The CDR3 contains 14 residues. Germline CDR1 and CDR2: LGHDT and YNNKEL (reference sequence).